The T cell receptor (beta chain) under discussion was sequenced for a study of sequential checkpoint blockade in melanoma. Libraries were prepared by immunoSEQ multiplex PCR; TCRdb keeps only in-frame clonotypes and omits some of them. This sample yields fewer than 15,000 clones, of which around 80% are seen a single time; around a quarter belongs to the top ten. The germline V and J ends were trimmed by 0 bases and 5 bases, with 8 bases remaining between them. Germline V gives CDR1 SGDLS, CDR2 YYNGEE. The CDR3 is 13 residues long. The treatment: randomized to nivolumab then ipilimumab (arm A) or the reverse (arm B).

The clonotype originates from a human donor with melanoma. Sequenced here: CD8+ T cells sorted from blood (inferred from file names), sampled from a patient given nivolumab and ipilimumab in sequence. This rearrangement joins TRBV9 to TRBJ1-1; D unclear. CDR3 sequence: CASSVEALTEAFF. In nucleotides, the CDR3 is TGTGCCAGCAGCGTAGAAGCCTTGACTGAAGCTTTCTTT.